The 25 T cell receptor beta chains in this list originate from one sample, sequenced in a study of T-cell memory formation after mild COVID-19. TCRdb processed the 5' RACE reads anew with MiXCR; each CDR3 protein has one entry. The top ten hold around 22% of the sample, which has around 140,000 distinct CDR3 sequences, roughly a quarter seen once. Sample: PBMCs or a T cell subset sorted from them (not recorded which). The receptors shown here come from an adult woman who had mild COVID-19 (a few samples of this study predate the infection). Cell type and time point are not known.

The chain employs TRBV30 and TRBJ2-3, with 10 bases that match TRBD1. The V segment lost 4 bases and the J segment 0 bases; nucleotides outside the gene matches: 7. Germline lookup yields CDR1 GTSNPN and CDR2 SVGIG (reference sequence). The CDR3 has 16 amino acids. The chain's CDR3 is CAWTRTGGTSTDTQYF. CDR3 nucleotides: TGTGCCTGGACTAGGACAGGGGGTACTAGCACAGATACGCAGTATTTT.

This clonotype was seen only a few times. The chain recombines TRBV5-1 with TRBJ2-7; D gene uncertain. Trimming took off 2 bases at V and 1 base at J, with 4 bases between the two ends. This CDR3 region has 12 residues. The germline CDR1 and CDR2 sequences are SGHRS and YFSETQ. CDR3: CASSFNSYEQYF. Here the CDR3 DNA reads TGCGCCAGCAGCTTCAATTCCTACGAGCAGTACTTC.

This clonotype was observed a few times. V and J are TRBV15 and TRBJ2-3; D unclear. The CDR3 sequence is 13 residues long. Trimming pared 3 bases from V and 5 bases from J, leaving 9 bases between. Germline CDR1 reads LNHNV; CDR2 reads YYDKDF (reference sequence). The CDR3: CATSSALRDTQYF. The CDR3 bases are TGTGCCACCAGCAGTGCCCTCCGAGATACGCAGTATTTT. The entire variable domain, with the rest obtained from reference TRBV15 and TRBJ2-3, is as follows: DAMVIQNPRYQVTQFGKPVTLSCSQTLNHNVMYWYQQKSSQAPKLLFHYYDKDFNNEADTPDNFQSRRPNTSFCFLDIRSPGLGDTAMYLCATSSALRDTQYFGPGTRLTVL.

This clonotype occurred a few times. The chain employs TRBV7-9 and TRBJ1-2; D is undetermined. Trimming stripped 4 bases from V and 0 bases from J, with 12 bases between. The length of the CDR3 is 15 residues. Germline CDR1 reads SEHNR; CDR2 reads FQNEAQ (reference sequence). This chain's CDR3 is CASSSLAMTNYGYTF. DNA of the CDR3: TGTGCCAGCAGCTCCCTGGCTATGACTAACTATGGCTACACCTTC.

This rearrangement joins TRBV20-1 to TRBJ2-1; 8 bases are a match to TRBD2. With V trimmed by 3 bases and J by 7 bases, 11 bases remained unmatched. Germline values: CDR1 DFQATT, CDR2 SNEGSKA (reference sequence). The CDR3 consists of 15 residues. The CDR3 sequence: CSASMGLVLYNEQFF. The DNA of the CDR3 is TGCAGTGCTAGTATGGGACTAGTTCTCTATAATGAGCAGTTCTTC.

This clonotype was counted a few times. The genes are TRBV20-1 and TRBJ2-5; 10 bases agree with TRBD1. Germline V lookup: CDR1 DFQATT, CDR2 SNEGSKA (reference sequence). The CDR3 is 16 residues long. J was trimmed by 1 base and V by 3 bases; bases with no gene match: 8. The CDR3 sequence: CSASSWTGGFQETQYF. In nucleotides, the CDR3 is TGCAGTGCTAGTAGTTGGACAGGGGGGTTCCAAGAGACCCAGTACTTC.

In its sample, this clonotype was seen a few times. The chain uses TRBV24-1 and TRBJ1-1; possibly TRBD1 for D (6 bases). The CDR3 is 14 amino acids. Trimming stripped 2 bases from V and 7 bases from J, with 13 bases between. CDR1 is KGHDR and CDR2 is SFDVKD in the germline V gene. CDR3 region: CATSDSRRGGEAFF. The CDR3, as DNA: TGTGCCACCAGTGATTCCCGCAGGGGAGGTGAAGCTTTCTTT.

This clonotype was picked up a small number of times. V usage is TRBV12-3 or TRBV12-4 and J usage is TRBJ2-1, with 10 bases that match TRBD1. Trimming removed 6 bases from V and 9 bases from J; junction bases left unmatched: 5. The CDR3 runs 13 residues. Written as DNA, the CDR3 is TGTGCCAGCAGCCGGGACAGGGGAGGTGAGCAGTTCTTC. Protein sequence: CASSRDRGGEQFF.

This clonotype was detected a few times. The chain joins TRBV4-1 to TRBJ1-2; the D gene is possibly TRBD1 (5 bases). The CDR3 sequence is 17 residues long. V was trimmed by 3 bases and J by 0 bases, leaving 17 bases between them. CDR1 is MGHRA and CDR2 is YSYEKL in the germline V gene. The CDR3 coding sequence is TGCGCCAGCAGCCACCCTCAGGGCAGAGGGGCTAACTATGGCTACACCTTC. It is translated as CASSHPQGRGANYGYTF.

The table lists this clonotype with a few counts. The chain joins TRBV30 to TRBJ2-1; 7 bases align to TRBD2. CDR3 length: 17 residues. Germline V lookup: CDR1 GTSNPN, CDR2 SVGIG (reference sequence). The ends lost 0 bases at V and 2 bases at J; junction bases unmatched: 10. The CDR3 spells CAWSVRLAVTTYNEQFF. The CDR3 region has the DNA TGTGCCTGGAGTGTAAGGCTAGCGGTAACTACCTACAATGAGCAGTTCTTC. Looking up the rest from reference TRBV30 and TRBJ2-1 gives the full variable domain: SQTIHQWPATLVQPVGSPLSLECTVEGTSNPNLYWYRQAAGRGLQLLFYSVGIGQISSEVPQNLSASRPQDRQFILSSKKLLLSDSGFYLCAWSVRLAVTTYNEQFFGPGTRLTVL.

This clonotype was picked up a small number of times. The CDR3 is CASRPGTGNLNEQFF. The DNA for the CDR3 is TGTGCCAGTAGACCCGGGACAGGTAATTTGAATGAGCAGTTCTTC. This rearrangement joins TRBV25-1 to TRBJ2-1; TRBD1 aligns across 8 bases. The V segment lost 9 bases and the J segment 7 bases; nucleotides outside the gene matches: 14. The CDR3 runs to 15 residues. Germline CDR1 and CDR2: MGHDK and SYGVNS.

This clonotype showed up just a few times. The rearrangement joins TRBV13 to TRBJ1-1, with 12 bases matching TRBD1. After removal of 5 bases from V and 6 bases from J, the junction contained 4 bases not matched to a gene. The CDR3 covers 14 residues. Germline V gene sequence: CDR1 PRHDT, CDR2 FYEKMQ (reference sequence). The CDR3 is CASSLGQGASEAFF. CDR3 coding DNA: TGTGCCAGCAGCCTGGGACAGGGGGCCTCTGAAGCTTTCTTT.

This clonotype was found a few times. As DNA, the CDR3 is TGTGCCAGCAGCATATACAGGGTCGGTACCGGGGAGCTGTTTTTT. Translating it yields CASSIYRVGTGELFF. The rearrangement joins TRBV14 to TRBJ2-2; possible D gene TRBD1, 6 bases. V dropped 5 bases and J dropped 5 bases, with 15 bases sitting between them. This CDR3 region has 15 residues. Germline-derived CDR1 and CDR2 are SGHDN and FVKESK.

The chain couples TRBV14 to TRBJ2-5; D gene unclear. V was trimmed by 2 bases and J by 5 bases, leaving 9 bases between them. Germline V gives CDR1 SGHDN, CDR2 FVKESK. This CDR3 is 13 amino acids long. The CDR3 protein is CASSQWVFETQYF. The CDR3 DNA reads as TGTGCCAGCAGCCAATGGGTCTTTGAGACCCAGTACTTC.

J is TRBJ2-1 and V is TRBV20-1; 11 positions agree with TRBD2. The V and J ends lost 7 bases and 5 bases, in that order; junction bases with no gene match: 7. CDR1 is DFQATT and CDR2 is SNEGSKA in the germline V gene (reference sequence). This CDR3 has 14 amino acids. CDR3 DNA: TGCAGTGACCAGGGACTAGCGGCGAACAATGAGCAGTTCTTC. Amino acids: CSDQGLAANNEQFF.

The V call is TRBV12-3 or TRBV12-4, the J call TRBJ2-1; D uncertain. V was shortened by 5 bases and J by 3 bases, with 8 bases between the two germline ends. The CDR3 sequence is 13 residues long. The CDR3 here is CASSPPDYNEQFF. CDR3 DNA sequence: TGTGCCAGCAGTCCCCCCGACTACAATGAGCAGTTCTTC.

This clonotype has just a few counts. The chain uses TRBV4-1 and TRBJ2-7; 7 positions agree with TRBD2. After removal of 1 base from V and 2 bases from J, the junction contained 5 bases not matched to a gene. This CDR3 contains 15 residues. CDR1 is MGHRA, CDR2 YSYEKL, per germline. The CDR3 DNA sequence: TGCGCCAGCAGCCAAGGGAGCGGGGTTACCTACGAGCAGTACTTC. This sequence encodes CASSQGSGVTYEQYF.

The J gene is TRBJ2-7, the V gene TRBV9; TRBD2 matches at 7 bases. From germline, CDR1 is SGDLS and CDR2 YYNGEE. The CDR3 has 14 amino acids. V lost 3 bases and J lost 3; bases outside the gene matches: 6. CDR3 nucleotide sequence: TGTGCCAGCAGCGGCGGGAGCGGGATCTACGAGCAGTACTTC. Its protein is CASSGGSGIYEQYF.

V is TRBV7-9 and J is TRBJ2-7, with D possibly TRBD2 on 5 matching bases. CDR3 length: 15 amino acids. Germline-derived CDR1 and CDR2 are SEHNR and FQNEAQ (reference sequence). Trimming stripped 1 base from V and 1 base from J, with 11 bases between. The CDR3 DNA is TGTGCCAGCAGCTTAGGAGGGATTGGGTCCTACGAGCAGTACTTC. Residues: CASSLGGIGSYEQYF.

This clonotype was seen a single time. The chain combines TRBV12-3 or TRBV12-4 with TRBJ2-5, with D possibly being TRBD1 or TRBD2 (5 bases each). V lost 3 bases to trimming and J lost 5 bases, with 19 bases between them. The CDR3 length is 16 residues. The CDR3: CASSFGEGRPLETQYF. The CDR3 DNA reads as TGTGCCAGCAGTTTTGGTGAGGGGAGACCGTTGGAGACCCAGTACTTC.

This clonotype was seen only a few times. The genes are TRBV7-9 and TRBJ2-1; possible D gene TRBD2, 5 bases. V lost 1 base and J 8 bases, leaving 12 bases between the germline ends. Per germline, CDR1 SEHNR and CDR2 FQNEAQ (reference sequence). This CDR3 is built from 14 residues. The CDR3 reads CASSLEGGPDEQFF. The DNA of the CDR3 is TGTGCCAGCAGCTTAGAGGGCGGGCCGGATGAGCAGTTCTTC. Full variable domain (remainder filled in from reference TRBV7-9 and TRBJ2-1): DTGVSQNPRHKITKRGQNVTFRCDPISEHNRLYWYRQTLGQGPEFLTYFQNEAQLEKSRLLSDRFSAERPKGSFSTLEIQRTEQGDSAMYLCASSLEGGPDEQFFGPGTRLTVL.

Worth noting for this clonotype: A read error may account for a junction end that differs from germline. The CDR3 sequence is CATNREPGARPDTQYF. The CDR3 DNA reads TGTGCCACCAACAGAGAACCGGGAGCCCGACCAGATACGCAGTATTTT. The chain recombines TRBV15 with TRBJ2-3; perhaps TRBD2 as D (6 bases). CDR3 length: 16 amino acids. CDR1 is LNHNV and CDR2 is YYDKDF in the germline V gene (reference sequence).

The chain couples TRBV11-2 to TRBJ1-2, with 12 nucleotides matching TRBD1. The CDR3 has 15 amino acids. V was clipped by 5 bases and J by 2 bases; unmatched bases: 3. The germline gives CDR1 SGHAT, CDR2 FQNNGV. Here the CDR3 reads CASSPGTGGNYGYTF. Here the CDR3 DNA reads TGTGCCAGCAGCCCTGGGACAGGGGGCAACTATGGCTACACCTTC. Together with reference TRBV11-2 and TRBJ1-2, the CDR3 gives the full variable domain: EAGVAQSPRYKIIEKRQSVAFWCNPISGHATLYWYQQILGQGPKLLIQFQNNGVVDDSQLPKDRFSAERLKGVDSTLKIQPAKLEDSAVYLCASSPGTGGNYGYTFGSGTRLTVV.

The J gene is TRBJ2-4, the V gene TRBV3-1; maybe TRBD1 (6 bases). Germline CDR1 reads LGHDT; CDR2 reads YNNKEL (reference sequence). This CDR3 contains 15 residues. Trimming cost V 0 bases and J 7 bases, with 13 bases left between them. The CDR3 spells CASSQDGTSGNIQYF. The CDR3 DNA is TGTGCCAGCAGCCAAGATGGGACAAGTGGGAACATTCAGTACTTC.

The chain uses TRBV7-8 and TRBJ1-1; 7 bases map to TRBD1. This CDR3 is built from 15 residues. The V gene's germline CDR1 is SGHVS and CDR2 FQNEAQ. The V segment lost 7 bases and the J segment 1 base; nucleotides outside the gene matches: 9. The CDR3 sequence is CASTDLSGGNTEAFF. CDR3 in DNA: TGTGCCAGCACCGATCTTTCAGGGGGGAACACTGAAGCTTTCTTT. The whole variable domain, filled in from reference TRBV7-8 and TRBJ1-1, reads GAGVSQSPRYKVAKRGQDVALRCDPISGHVSLFWYQQALGQGPEFLTYFQNEAQLDKSGLPSDRFFAERPEGSVSTLKIQRTQQEDSAVYLCASTDLSGGNTEAFFGQGTRLTVV.